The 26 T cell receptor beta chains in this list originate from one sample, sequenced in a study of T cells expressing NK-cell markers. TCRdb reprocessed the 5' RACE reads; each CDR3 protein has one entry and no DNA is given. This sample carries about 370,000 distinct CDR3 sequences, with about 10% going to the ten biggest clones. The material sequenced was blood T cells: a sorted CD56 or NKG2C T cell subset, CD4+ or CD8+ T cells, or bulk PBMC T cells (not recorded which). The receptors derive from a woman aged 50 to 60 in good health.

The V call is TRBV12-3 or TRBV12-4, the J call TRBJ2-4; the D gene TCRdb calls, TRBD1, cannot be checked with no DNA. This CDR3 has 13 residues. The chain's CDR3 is CASGTGAKNIQYF.

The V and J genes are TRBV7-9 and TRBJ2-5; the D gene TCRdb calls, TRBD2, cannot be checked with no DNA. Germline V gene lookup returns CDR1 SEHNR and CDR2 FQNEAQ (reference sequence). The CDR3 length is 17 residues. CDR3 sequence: CASSLAGTSGSGETQYF.

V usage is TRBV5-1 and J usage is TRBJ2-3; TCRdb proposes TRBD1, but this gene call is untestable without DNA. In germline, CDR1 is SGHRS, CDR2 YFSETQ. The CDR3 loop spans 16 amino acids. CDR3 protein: CASTNRPGGGSDTQYF. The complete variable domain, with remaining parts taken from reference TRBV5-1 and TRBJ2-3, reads KAGVTQTPRYLIKTRGQQVTLSCSPISGHRSVSWYQQTPGQGLQFLFEYFSETQRNKGNFPGRFSGRQFSNSRSEMNVSTLELGDSALYLCASTNRPGGGSDTQYFGPGTRLTVL.

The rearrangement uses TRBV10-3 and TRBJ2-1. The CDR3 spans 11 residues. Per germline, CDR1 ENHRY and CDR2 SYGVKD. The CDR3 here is CAIANVGEQFF.

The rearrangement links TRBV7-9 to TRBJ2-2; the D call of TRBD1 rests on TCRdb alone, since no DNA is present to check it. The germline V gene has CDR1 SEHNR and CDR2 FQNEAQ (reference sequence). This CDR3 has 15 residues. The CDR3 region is CASEGDPPNTGELFF.

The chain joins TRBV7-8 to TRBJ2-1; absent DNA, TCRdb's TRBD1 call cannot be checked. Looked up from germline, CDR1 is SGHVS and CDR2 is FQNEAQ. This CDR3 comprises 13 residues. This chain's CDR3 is CASSLQGTNEQFF.

The CDR3 reads CASTGVGDYEQYF. This sequence joins TRBV6-5 and TRBJ2-7; the D call from TCRdb, TRBD1, cannot be confirmed without DNA. The length of the CDR3 is 13 residues. CDR1 is MNHEY, CDR2 SVGAGI, per germline.

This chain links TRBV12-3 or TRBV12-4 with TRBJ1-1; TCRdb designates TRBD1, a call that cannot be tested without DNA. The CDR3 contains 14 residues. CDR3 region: CASRSDRAGTEAFF.

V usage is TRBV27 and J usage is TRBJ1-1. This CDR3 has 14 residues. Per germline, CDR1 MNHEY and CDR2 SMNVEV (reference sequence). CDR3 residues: CASSLYRGSTEAFF.

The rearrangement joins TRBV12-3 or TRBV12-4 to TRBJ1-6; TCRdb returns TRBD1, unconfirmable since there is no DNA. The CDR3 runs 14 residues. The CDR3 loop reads CATSTGTGNSPLHF.

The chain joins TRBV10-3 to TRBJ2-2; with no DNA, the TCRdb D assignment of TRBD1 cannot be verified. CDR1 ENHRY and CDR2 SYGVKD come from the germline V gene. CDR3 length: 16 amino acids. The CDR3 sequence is CAIRNRDRGHTGELFF.

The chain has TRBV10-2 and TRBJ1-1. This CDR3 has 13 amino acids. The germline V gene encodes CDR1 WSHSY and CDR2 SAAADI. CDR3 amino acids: CASSVLGDSEAFF.

CDR3 sequence: CASGLVSGQQYF. The chain recombines TRBV12-5 with TRBJ2-7; TCRdb proposes TRBD2, but this gene call is untestable without DNA. The germline gives CDR1 LGHNT, CDR2 FRNRAP. This CDR3 region has 12 residues.

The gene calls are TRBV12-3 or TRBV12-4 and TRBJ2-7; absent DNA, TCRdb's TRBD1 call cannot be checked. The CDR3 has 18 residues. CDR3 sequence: CASSSGTGGIGGGNNKYF.

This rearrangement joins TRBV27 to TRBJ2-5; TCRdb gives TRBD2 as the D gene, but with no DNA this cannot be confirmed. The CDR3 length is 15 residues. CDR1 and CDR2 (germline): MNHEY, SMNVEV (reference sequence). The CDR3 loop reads CASSRTSGVQETQYF.

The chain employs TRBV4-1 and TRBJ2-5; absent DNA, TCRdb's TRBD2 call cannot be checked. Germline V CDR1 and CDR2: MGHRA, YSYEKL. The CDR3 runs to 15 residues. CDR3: CASSPMGLASGTQYF.

CDR3 in amino acids: CSARDEGGLKNIQYF. This chain joins TRBV20-1 and TRBJ2-4; TCRdb's D call, TRBD2, is unchecked because there is no DNA. CDR1 is DFQATT, CDR2 SNEGSKA, per germline (reference sequence). This CDR3 is 15 amino acids long.

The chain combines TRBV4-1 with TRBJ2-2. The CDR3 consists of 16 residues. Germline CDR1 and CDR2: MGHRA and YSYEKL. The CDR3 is CASSQDRVLGTGELFF.

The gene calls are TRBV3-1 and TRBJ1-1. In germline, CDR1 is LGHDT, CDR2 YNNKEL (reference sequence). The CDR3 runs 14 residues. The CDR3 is CASSPSGSNTEAFF.

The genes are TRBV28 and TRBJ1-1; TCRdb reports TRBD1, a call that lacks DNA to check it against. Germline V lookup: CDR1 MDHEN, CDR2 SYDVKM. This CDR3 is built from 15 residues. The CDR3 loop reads CASSLLLRGDTEAFF.

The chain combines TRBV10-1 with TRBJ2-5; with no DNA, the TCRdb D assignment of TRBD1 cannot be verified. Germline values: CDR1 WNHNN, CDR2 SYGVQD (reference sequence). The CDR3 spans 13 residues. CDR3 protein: CASTAGQGRDQYF.

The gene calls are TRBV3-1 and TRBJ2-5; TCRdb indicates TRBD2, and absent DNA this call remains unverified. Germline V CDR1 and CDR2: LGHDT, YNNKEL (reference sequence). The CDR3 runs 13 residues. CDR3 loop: CASSQREKETQYF.

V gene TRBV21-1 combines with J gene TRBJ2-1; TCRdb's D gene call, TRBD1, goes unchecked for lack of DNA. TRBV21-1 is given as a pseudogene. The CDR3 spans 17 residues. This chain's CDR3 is CASSKRSGRSPYNEQFF.

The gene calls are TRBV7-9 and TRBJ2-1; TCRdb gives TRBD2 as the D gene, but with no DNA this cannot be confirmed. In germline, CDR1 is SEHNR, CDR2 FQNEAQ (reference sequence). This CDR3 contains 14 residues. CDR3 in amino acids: CASSFGTSFPEQFF.

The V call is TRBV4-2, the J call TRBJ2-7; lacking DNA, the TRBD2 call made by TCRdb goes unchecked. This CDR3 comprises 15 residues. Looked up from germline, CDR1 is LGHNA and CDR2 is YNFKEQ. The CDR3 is CASSQASGRAYEQYF.

CDR3 protein: CSVERPRGYGYTF. J is TRBJ1-2 and V is TRBV29-1; the D call from TCRdb, TRBD1, cannot be confirmed without DNA. Germline loops: CDR1 SQVTM, CDR2 ANQGSEA. The CDR3 runs 13 residues.